This T cell receptor beta chain was recovered during a study of T cell changes during pregnancy in multiple sclerosis. The data were produced by immunoSEQ multiplex PCR, yet TCRdb's version contains in-frame clones alone and is incomplete. The table records around 68,000 clones, 91% of them present only once. With 8 bases clipped from V and 7 bases from J, the junction kept 14 bases outside the gene matches. Germline V gives CDR1 SNHLY, CDR2 FYNNEI. There are 15 residues in the CDR3. Specimen: peripheral blood, collected after pregnancy. This rearrangement joins TRBV2 to TRBJ2-1, with 7 nucleotides matching TRBD1. The TCR was taken from a female donor in good health, enrolled as a control in a pregnancy study. This CDR3 is CASGPTGTYSNEQFF. CDR3 nucleotide sequence: TGTGCCAGCGGGCCGACAGGGACGTACTCGAATGAGCAGTTCTTC.